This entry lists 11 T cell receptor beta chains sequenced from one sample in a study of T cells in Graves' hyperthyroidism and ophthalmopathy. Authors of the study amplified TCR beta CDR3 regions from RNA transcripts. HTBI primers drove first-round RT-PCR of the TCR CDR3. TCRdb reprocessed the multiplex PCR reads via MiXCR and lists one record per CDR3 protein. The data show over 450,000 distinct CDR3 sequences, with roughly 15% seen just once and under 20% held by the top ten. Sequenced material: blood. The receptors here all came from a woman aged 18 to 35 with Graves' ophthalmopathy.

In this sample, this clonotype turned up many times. The DNA of the CDR3 is TGTGCCAGCAGTGAGTCCCGCCGGGGGAACACTGAAGCTTTCTTT. Residues: CASSESRRGNTEAFF. This chain links TRBV6-1 with TRBJ1-1; D remains ambiguous. The CDR3 runs 15 residues. Trimming stripped 3 bases from V and 1 base from J, with 12 bases between. From germline, CDR1 is MNHNS and CDR2 SASEGT.

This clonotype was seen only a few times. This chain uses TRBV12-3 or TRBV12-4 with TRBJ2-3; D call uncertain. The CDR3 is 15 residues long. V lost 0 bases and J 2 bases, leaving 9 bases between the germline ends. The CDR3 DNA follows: TGTGCCAGCAGTTTAGCGGTACCAACCACAGATACGCAGTATTTT. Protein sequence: CASSLAVPTTDTQYF.

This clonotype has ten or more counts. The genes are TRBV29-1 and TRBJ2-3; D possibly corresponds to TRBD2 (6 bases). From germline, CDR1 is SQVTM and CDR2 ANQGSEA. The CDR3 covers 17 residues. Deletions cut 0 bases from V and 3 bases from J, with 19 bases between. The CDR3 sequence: CSVEDTPVTEGTDTQYF. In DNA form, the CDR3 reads TGCAGCGTTGAAGATACCCCGGTTACGGAGGGAACAGATACGCAGTATTTT.

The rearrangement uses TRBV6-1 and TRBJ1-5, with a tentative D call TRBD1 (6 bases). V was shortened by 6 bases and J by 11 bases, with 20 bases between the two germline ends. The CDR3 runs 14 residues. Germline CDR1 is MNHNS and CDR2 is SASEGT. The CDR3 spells CASSAEDSQMTQHF. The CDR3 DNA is TGTGCCAGCAGCGCCGAGGACAGTCAAATGACCCAGCATTTT.

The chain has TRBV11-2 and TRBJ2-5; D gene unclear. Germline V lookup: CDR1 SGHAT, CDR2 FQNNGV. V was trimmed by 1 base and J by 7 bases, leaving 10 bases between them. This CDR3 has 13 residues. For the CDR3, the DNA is TGTGCCAGCAGCTTAGCCCTCCCAGGGACCCAGTACTTC. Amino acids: CASSLALPGTQYF.

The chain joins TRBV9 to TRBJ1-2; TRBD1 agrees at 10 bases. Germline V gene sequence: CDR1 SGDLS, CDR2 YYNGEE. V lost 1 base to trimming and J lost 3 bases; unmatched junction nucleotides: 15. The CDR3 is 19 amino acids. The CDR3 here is CASSVKSTGTGEDDYGYTF. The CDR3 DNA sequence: TGTGCCAGCAGCGTAAAATCAACGGGGACAGGGGAAGATGACTATGGCTACACCTTC.

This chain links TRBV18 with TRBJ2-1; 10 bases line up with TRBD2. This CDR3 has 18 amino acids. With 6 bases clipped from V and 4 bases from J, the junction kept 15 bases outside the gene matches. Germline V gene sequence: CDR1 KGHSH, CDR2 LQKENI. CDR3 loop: CASSSISPSGGSYNEQFF. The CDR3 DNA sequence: TGTGCCAGCTCGTCAATCTCGCCTAGCGGGGGCTCTTACAATGAGCAGTTCTTC.

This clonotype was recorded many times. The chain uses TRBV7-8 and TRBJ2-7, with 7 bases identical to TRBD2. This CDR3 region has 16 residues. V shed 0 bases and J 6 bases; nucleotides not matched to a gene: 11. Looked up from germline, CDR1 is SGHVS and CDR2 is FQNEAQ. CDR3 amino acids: CASSLAWGGRSAEQYF. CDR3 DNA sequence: TGTGCCAGCAGCTTAGCCTGGGGGGGGAGATCGGCCGAGCAGTACTTC. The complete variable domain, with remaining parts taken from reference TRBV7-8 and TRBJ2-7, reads GAGVSQSPRYKVAKRGQDVALRCDPISGHVSLFWYQQALGQGPEFLTYFQNEAQLDKSGLPSDRFFAERPEGSVSTLKIQRTQQEDSAVYLCASSLAWGGRSAEQYFGPGTRLTVT.

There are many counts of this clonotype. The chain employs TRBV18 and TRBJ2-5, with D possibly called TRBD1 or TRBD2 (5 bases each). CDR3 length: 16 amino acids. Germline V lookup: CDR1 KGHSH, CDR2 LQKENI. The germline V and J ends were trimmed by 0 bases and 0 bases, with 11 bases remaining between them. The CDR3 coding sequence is TGTGCCAGCTCACCACCGTCGGGGCGGGACCAAGAGACCCAGTACTTC. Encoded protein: CASSPPSGRDQETQYF.

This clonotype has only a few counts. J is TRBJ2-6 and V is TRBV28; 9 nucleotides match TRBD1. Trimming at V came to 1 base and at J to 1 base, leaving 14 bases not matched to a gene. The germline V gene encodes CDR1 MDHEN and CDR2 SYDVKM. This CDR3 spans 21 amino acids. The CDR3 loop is CASSLLLSRTGEKSGANVLTF. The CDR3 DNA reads TGTGCCAGCAGTTTATTACTCTCCCGGACAGGGGAGAAATCTGGGGCCAACGTCCTGACTTTC.

This CDR3 is CASSQGRGYSYEQYF. The CDR3 DNA is TGTGCCAGCAGCCAAGGAAGGGGTTATTCCTACGAGCAGTACTTC. This chain uses TRBV3-1 with TRBJ2-7; a weak D match, TRBD1 (5 bases). Between the trimmed V and J ends, which lost 1 base and 1 base, there was a span of 11 bases. Germline V gene sequence: CDR1 LGHDT, CDR2 YNNKEL (reference sequence). The CDR3 runs 15 residues.